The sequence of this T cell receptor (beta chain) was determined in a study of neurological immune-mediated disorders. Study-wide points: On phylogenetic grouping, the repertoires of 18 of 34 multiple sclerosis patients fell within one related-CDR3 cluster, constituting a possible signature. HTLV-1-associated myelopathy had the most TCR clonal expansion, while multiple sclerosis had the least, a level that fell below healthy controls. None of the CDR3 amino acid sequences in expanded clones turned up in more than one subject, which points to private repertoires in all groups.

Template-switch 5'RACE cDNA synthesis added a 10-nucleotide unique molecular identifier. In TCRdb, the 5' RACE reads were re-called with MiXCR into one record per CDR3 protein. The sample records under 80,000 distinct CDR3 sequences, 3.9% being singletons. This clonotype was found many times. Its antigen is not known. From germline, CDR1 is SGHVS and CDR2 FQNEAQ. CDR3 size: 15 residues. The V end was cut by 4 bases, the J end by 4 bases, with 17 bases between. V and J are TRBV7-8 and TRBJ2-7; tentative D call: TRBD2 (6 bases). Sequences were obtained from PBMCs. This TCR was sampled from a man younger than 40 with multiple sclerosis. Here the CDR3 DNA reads TGTGCCAGCAGCTCCCTCGACGGGACTCGGTACGAGCAGTACTTC. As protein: CASSSLDGTRYEQYF.